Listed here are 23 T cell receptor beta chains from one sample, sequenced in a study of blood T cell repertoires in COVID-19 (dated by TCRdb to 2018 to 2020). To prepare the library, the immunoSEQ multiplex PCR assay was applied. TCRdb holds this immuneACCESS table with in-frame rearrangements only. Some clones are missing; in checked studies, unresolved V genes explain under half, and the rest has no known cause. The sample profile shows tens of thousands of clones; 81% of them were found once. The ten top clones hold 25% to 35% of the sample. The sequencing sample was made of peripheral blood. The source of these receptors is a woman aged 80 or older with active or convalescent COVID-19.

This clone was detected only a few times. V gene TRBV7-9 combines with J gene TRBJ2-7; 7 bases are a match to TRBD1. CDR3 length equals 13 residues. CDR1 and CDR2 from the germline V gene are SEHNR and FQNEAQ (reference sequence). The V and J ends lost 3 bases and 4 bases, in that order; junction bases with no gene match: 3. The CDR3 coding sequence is TGTGCCAGCAGCTTGCCGGGACAGTACGAGCAGTACTTC. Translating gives CASSLPGQYEQYF.

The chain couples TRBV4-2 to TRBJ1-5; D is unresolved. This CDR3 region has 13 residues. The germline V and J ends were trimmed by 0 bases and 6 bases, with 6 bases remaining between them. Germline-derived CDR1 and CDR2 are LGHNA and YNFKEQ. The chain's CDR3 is CASSQDKSQPQHF. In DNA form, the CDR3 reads TGTGCCAGCAGCCAAGATAAATCTCAGCCCCAGCATTTT.

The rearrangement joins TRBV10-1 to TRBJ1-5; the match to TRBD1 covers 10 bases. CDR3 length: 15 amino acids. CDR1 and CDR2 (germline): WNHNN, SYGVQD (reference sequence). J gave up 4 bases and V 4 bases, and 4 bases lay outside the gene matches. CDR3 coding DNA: TGCGCCAGCAGTGTGGGGACAGGGGAGAATCAGCCCCAGCATTTT. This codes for CASSVGTGENQPQHF.

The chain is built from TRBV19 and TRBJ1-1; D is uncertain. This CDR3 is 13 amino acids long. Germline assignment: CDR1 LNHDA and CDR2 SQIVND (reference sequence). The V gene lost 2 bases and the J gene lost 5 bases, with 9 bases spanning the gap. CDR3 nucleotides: TGTGCCAGTAGTATAAAGGAGAGGACTGAAGCTTTCTTT. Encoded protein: CASSIKERTEAFF.

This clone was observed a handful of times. The chain's CDR3 is CASSLQGWAPLHF. CDR3 DNA sequence: TGTGCCAGCAGCCTGCAGGGGTGGGCACCCCTCCACTTT. The V call is TRBV12-3 or TRBV12-4, the J call TRBJ1-6; the D gene is possibly TRBD1 (6 bases). V dropped 6 bases and J dropped 11 bases, with 14 bases sitting between them. The CDR3 length is 13 residues.

In nucleotides, the CDR3 is TGCGCCAGCGGGGGACAGGGAACGAATGAAAAACTGTTTTTT. Residues: CASGGQGTNEKLFF. This chain links TRBV5-1 with TRBJ1-4; 9 bases line up with TRBD1. The trim removed 7 bases at V and 5 bases at J, leaving 6 bases unmatched. The length of the CDR3 is 14 residues. In germline, CDR1 is SGHRS, CDR2 YFSETQ.

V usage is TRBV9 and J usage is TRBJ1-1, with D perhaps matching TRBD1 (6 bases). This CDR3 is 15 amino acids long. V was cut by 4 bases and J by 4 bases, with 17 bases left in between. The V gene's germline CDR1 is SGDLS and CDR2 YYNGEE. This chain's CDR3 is CASSKDPGHLTEAFF. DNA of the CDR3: TGTGCCAGCAGCAAGGACCCGGGACACCTCACTGAAGCTTTCTTT.

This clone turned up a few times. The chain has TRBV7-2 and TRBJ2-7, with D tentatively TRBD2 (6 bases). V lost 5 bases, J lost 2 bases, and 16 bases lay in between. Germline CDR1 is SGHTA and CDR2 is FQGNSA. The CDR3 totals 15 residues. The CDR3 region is CASSHPPGATYEQYF. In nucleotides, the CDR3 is TGTGCCAGCAGCCATCCCCCGGGAGCCACCTACGAGCAGTACTTC.

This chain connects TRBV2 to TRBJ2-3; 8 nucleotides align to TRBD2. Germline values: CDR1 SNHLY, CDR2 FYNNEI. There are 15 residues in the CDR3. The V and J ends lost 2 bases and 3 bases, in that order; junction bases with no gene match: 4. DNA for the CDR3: TGTGCCAGCAGTGAACTTCGGGGGGGGACAGATACGCAGTATTTT. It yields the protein CASSELRGGTDTQYF.

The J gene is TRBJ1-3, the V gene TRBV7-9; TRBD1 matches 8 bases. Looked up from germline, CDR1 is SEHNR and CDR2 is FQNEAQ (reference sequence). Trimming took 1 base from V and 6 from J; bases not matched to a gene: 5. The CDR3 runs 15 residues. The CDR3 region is CASSLVPGGTNTIYF. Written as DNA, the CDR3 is TGTGCCAGCAGCTTAGTCCCAGGGGGCACAAACACCATATATTTT.

DNA for the CDR3: TGTGCCAGCAGTTTAAGGGGGAGAGGTTCACCCCTCCACTTT. This sequence encodes CASSLRGRGSPLHF. The V call is TRBV27, the J call TRBJ1-6, with a possible D match to TRBD1 (6 bases). This CDR3 region has 14 residues. Germline V CDR1 and CDR2: MNHEY, SMNVEV (reference sequence). The ends were cut back, 2 bases at V and 9 bases at J, with 11 bases in the middle.

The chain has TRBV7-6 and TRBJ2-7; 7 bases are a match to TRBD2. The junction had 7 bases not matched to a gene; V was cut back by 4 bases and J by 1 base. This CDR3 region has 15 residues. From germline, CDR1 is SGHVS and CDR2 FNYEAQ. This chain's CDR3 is CASSSTAGHSYEQYF. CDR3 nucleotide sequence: TGTGCCAGCAGCTCAACAGCGGGGCATTCCTACGAGCAGTACTTC.

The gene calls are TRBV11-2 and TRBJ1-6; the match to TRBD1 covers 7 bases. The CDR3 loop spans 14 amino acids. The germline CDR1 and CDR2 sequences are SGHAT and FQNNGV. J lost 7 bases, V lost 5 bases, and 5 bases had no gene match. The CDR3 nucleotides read TGTGCCAGCAGCCGTGGGACAGTCAATTCACCCCTCCACTTT. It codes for CASSRGTVNSPLHF.

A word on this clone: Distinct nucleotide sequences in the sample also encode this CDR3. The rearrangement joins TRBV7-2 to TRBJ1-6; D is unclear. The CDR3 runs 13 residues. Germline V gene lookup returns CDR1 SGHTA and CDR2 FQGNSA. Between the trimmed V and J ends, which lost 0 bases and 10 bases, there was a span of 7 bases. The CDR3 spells CASSLAGESPLHF. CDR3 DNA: TGTGCCAGCAGCTTAGCGGGAGAATCACCCCTCCACTTT.

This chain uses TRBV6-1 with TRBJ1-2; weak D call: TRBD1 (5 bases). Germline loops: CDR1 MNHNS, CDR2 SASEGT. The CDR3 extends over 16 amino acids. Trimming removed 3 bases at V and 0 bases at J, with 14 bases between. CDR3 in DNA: TGTGCCAGCAGTGAGCAAAGACAGCTTTCTAACTATGGCTACACCTTC. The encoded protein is CASSEQRQLSNYGYTF.

The CDR3 spells CASSPRQGDEKLFF. DNA of the CDR3: TGTGCCAGCAGTCCGAGGCAGGGCGATGAAAAACTGTTTTTT. The chain uses TRBV6-5 and TRBJ1-4; D perhaps matches TRBD1 (5 bases). Deletions cut 5 bases from V and 6 bases from J, with 13 bases between. The CDR3 is 14 amino acids. Germline values: CDR1 MNHEY, CDR2 SVGAGI.

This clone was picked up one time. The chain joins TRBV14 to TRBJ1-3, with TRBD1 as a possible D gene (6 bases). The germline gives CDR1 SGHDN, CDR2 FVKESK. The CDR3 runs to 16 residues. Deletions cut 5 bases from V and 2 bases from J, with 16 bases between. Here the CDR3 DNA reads TGTGCCAGCAGCAGCCTGCAGGGGAGCCCTGGAAACACCATATATTTT. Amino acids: CASSSLQGSPGNTIYF.

CDR3 DNA sequence: TGTGCCAGCAGACGGACAGGTAGCAATGAGCAGTTCTTC. Its translation is CASRRTGSNEQFF. The chain is built from TRBV6-4 and TRBJ2-1; 7 nucleotides agree with TRBD1. This CDR3 contains 13 residues. With 6 bases clipped from V and 6 bases from J, the junction kept 5 bases outside the gene matches. From germline, CDR1 is MRHNA and CDR2 SNTAGT.

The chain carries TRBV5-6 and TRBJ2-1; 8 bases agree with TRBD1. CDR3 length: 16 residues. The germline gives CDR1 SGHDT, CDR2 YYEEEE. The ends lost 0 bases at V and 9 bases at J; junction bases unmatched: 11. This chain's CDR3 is CASSLGVGTGRIEQFF. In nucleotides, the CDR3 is TGTGCCAGCAGCTTGGGGGTCGGGACAGGTCGCATTGAGCAGTTCTTC.

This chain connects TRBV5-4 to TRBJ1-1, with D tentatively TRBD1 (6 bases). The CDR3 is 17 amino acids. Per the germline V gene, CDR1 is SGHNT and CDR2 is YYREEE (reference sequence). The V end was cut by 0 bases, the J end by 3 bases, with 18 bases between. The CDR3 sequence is CASSLDFPGHPDTEAFF. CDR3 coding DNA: TGTGCCAGCAGCTTGGATTTCCCGGGACACCCTGACACTGAAGCTTTCTTT.

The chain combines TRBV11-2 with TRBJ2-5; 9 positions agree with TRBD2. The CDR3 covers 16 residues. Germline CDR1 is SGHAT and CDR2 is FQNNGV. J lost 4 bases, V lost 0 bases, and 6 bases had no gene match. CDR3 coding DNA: TGTGCCAGCAGCTTAGATAGAGTAGCGGGGGTAGAGACCCAGTACTTC. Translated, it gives CASSLDRVAGVETQYF.

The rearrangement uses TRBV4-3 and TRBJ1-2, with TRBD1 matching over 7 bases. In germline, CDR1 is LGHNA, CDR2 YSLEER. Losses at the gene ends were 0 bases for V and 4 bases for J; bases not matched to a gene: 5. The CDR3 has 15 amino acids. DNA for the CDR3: TGCGCCAGCAGCCAAGATCCGGACAGGACCTATGGCTACACCTTC. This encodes CASSQDPDRTYGYTF.

CDR3 sequence: CAIAGSSGGTYEQYF. The CDR3 bases are TGTGCCATCGCAGGATCTAGCGGGGGGACCTACGAGCAGTACTTC. The gene calls are TRBV10-3 and TRBJ2-7, with TRBD2 identical over 11 bases. The CDR3 is made up of 15 amino acids. Germline V CDR1 and CDR2: ENHRY, SYGVKD. V lost 8 bases and J lost 2; bases outside the gene matches: 8.